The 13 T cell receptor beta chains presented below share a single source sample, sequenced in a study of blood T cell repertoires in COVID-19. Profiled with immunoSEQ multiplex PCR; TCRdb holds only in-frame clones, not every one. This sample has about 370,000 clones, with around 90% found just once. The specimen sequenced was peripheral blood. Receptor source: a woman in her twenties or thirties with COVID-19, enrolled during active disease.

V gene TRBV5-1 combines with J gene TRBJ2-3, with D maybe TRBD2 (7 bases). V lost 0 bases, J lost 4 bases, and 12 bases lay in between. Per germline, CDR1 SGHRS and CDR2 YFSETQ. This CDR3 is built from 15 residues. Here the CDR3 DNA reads TGCGCCAGCAGCTTGGAGGGGGGGCAGCCAGATACGCAGTATTTT. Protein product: CASSLEGGQPDTQYF.

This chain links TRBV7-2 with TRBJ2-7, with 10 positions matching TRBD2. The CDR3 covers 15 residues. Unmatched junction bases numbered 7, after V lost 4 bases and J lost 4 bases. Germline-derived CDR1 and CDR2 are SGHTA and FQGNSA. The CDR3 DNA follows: TGTGCCAGCAGCTCCGTGAAAGCGGGGGGGTACGAGCAGTACTTC. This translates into CASSSVKAGGYEQYF.

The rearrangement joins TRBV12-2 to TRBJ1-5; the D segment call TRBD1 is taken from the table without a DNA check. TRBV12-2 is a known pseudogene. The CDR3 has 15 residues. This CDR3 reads CASRSQQGVGQPQHF. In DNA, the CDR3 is TGTGCAAGTCGCAGCCAACAGGGGGTTGGGCAGCCCCAGCATTTT.

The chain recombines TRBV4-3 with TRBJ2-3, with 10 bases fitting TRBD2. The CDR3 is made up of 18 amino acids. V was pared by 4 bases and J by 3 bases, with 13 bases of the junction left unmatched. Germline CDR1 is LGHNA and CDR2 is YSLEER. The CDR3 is CASSRYHPTSGVTDTQYF. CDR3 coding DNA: TGCGCCAGCAGCCGATACCACCCCACTAGCGGGGTTACAGATACGCAGTATTTT.

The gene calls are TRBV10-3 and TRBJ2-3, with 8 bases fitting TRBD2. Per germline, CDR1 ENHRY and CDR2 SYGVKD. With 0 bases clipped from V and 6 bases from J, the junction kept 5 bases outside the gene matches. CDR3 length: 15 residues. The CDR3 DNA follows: TGTGCCATCAGTGAGTCGATAGCGGGGCCGGATACGCAGTATTTT. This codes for CAISESIAGPDTQYF.

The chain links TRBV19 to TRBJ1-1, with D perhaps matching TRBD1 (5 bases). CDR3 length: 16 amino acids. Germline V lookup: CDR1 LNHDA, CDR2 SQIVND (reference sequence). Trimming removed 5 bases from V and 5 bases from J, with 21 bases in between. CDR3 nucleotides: TGTGCCAGTAGTCCGCGGTTGGGGGGACTGATGACTGAAGCTTTCTTT. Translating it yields CASSPRLGGLMTEAFF. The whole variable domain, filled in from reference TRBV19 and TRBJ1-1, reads DGGITQSPKYLFRKEGQNVTLSCEQNLNHDAMYWYRQDPGQGLRLIYYSQIVNDFQKGDIAEGYSVSREKKESFPLTVTSAQKNPTAFYLCASSPRLGGLMTEAFFGQGTRLTVV.

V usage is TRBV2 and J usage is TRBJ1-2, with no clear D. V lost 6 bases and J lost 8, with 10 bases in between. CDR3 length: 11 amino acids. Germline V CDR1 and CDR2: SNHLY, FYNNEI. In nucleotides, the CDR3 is TGTGCCAGCAGGACATTCTGGGGCTACACCTTC. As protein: CASRTFWGYTF.

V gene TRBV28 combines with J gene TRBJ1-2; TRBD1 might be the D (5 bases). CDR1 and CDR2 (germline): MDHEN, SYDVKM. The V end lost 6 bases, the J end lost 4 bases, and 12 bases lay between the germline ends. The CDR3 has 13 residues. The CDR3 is CASRPGLFYGYTF. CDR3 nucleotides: TGTGCCAGCAGGCCAGGGCTTTTCTATGGCTACACCTTC.

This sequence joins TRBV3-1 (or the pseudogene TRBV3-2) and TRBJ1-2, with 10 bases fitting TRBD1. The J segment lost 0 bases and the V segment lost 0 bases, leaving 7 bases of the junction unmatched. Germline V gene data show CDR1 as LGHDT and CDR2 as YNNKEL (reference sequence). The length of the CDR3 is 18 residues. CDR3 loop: CASSQEDRGQGSNYGYTF. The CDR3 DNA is TGTGCCAGCAGCCAAGAGGATAGGGGACAGGGGTCTAACTATGGCTACACCTTC.

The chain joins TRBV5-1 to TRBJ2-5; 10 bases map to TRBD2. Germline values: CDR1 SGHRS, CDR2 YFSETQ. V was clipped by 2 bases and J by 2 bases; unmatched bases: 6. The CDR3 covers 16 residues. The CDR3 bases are TGCGCCAGCAGCTTTCGCACTAGCGGGAATCAAGAGACCCAGTACTTC. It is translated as CASSFRTSGNQETQYF.

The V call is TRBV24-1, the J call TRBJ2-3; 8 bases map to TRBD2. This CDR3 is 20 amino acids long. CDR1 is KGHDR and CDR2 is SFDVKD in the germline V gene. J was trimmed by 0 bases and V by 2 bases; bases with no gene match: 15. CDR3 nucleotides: TGTGCCACCAGTGATTCACAACCGGCCCGCGGGGGGCTTAGCACAGATACGCAGTATTTT. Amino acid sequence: CATSDSQPARGGLSTDTQYF.

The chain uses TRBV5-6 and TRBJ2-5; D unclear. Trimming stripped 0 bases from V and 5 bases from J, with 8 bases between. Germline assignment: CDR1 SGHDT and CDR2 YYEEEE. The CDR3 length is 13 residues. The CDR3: CASSLGSVETQYF. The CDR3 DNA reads TGTGCCAGCAGCTTGGGGTCGGTGGAGACCCAGTACTTC.

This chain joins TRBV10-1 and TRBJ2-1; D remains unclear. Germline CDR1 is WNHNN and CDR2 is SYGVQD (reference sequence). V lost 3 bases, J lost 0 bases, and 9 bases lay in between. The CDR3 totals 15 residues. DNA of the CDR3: TGCGCCAGCAGTGAAAAGCCGAGCTCCTACAATGAGCAGTTCTTC. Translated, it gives CASSEKPSSYNEQFF.